This record concerns one T cell receptor (beta chain) sequence. This entry is derived from a study of blood T cell repertoires in COVID-19. Looking at the study overall: The analysed material was cDNA or gDNA that came from T cells, B-cell-depleted T cells, or PBMCs.

This CDR3 spans 14 amino acids. V lost 2 bases, J lost 4 bases, and 11 bases lay in between. Germline loops: CDR1 MDHEN, CDR2 SYDVKM. Authors' processing steps: Researchers report that nucleated cell counts were estimated from reference gene primer amplification. Sequencing was performed with immunoSEQ multiplex PCR; in TCRdb, only in-frame clones are kept and a portion is missing. From that table come the V and J calls and clone size; the DNA was used to work out D and trimming. This table holds a few hundred thousand clones, roughly nine tenths found once. The chain links TRBV28 to TRBJ1-2; TRBD1 is a possible D gene (5 bases). The sample taken for sequencing was peripheral blood. The source of this sequence is a woman aged 60-70 years with COVID-19, enrolled during active disease. CDR3 amino acids: CASSLQVGGYGYTF. As DNA, the CDR3 is TGTGCCAGCAGTTTACAAGTGGGGGGCTATGGCTACACCTTC.